A single sample gave rise to the 13 T cell receptor beta chains below, sequenced in a study of T cells in Graves' hyperthyroidism and ophthalmopathy. Template material for amplifying TCR beta CDR3 regions consisted of RNA transcripts. The HTBI set primed first-round TCR CDR3 RT-PCR. TCRdb reanalysed the multiplex PCR reads using MiXCR and keeps one entry per CDR3 protein. Of around 600,000 distinct CDR3 sequences detected, 16% appear once; the ten largest clones hold roughly 3%. The sample was blood. These receptors were taken from a middle-aged woman with Graves' ophthalmopathy.

The gene calls are TRBV19 and TRBJ2-1; D is possibly TRBD2 (7 bases). The CDR3 runs to 17 residues. The V gene's germline CDR1 is LNHDA and CDR2 SQIVND (reference sequence). Trimming took off 3 bases at V and 0 bases at J, with 15 bases between the two ends. The CDR3 bases are TGTGCCAGTAGTATCGGAGGGGGGGGGGGCTCCTACAATGAGCAGTTCTTC. Protein: CASSIGGGGGSYNEQFF.

The chain joins TRBV7-2 to TRBJ2-4; 12 bases agree with TRBD2. From germline, CDR1 is SGHTA and CDR2 FQGNSA. The CDR3 is made up of 16 amino acids. V dropped 3 bases and J dropped 3; count of bases not matched to a gene: 3. In nucleotides, the CDR3 is TGTGCCAGCAGCTTTTTGGGACTAGCGGGCAAAAACATTCAGTACTTC. Translating gives CASSFLGLAGKNIQYF.

This clonotype has at least ten counts. The rearrangement links TRBV5-1 to TRBJ1-4; no clear D. V was trimmed by 0 bases and J by 6 bases, leaving 9 bases between them. CDR3 length: 14 residues. CDR1 SGHRS and CDR2 YFSETQ come from the germline V gene. CDR3: CASSLDGRDEKLFF. The CDR3, as DNA: TGCGCCAGCAGCTTGGACGGACGGGATGAAAAACTGTTTTTT.

This clonotype was counted at least ten times. The chain has TRBV3-1 and TRBJ2-2; weak D call: TRBD2 (7 bases). Germline CDR1 reads LGHDT; CDR2 reads YNNKEL (reference sequence). V was shortened by 4 bases and J by 3 bases, with 18 bases between the two germline ends. The CDR3 totals 17 residues. CDR3 in amino acids: CASSPPNWGGDTGELFF. In DNA, the CDR3 is TGTGCCAGCAGCCCACCTAATTGGGGGGGCGACACCGGGGAGCTGTTTTTT.

This clonotype was recorded many times. The chain has TRBV30 and TRBJ2-1, with D unclear. The CDR3 loop spans 12 amino acids. Germline CDR1 reads GTSNPN; CDR2 reads SVGIG (reference sequence). V dropped 5 bases and J dropped 0 bases, with 5 bases sitting between them. CDR3 protein: CAWAPSYNEQFF. The DNA for the CDR3 is TGTGCCTGGGCCCCCTCCTACAATGAGCAGTTCTTC.

This clonotype was seen more than once but under ten times. A much larger clone sits a single nucleotide away, making a read error possible. Because the CDR3 is missing its conserved closing phenylalanine or tryptophan, this is likely a read error. This chain connects TRBV12-3 or TRBV12-4 to TRBJ1-3, with a weak D call TRBD1 (5 bases). This CDR3 spans 14 amino acids. The ends were cut back, 5 bases at V and 0 bases at J, with 8 bases in the middle. CDR3 sequence (DNA): TGTGCCAGCAGTCCAGGGAACTCTGGAAACACCATATATCTT. It is translated as CASSPGNSGNTIYL.

The chain combines TRBV10-3 with TRBJ1-3, with a possible D match to TRBD1 (6 bases). The germline V gene has CDR1 ENHRY and CDR2 SYGVKD. Trimming took off 6 bases at V and 2 bases at J, with 14 bases between the two ends. This CDR3 has 15 amino acids. In DNA form, the CDR3 reads TGTGCCATCAGCCCCTCCCAGGGGACTGGAAACACCATATATTTT. Translating gives CAISPSQGTGNTIYF.

There are many counts of this clonotype. The chain uses TRBV2 and TRBJ1-2; unclear D gene. V was clipped by 1 base and J by 2 bases, with 11 bases between them. This CDR3 has 15 residues. Germline assignment: CDR1 SNHLY and CDR2 FYNNEI. The CDR3 DNA follows: TGTGCCAGCAGTGAAGGGGCAGGAACGAACTATGGCTACACCTTC. As protein: CASSEGAGTNYGYTF.

This clonotype was observed at least ten times. The chain uses TRBV2 and TRBJ1-1; unclear D gene. The CDR3 is made up of 14 amino acids. With 0 bases removed from V and 1 base from J, the gap between germline ends came to 6 bases. Germline-derived CDR1 and CDR2 are SNHLY and FYNNEI. In DNA form, the CDR3 reads TGTGCCAGCAGTGAAGCCAACTCGAACACTGAAGCTTTCTTT. Its protein product is CASSEANSNTEAFF.

This clonotype was seen at least ten times. The V gene is TRBV7-2, the J gene TRBJ1-6, with TRBD1 as a possible D gene (5 bases). V was trimmed by 5 bases and J by 1 base, leaving 12 bases between them. Germline assignment: CDR1 SGHTA and CDR2 FQGNSA. The CDR3 sequence is 16 residues long. CDR3 sequence reads: CASSQRTLSYNSPLHF. CDR3 sequence (DNA): TGTGCCAGCAGCCAACGGACACTTTCCTATAATTCACCCCTCCACTTT.

This clonotype was counted many times. V and J are TRBV20-1 and TRBJ2-1; 9 positions agree with TRBD2. V was clipped by 6 bases and J by 8 bases; unmatched bases: 20. The CDR3 extends over 17 amino acids. Germline V gene data show CDR1 as DFQATT and CDR2 as SNEGSKA (reference sequence). The CDR3: CSAVGLAYGGGMDEQFF. Written as DNA, the CDR3 is TGCAGTGCCGTGGGACTAGCTTATGGGGGGGGTATGGATGAGCAGTTCTTC.

This clonotype showed up many times. This rearrangement joins TRBV7-9 to TRBJ2-1; TRBD1 might be the D (6 bases). This CDR3 has 14 residues. V lost 5 bases and J 2 bases, leaving 10 bases between the germline ends. The V gene's germline CDR1 is SEHNR and CDR2 FQNEAQ (reference sequence). CDR3 sequence: CASSPGTPYNEQFF. The CDR3, as DNA: TGTGCCAGCAGCCCCGGGACACCCTACAATGAGCAGTTCTTC.

This clonotype was seen a handful of times. The V and J genes are TRBV6-1 and TRBJ1-1; TRBD1 is a possible D gene (5 bases). The CDR3 loop spans 14 amino acids. The V and J ends lost 6 bases and 0 bases respectively, with 11 bases between them. Germline-derived CDR1 and CDR2 are MNHNS and SASEGT. CDR3 amino acids: CASSDSRMNTEAFF. In DNA form, the CDR3 reads TGTGCCAGCAGCGACAGTAGAATGAACACTGAAGCTTTCTTT.